Listed below are T cell receptor beta chains from one sample, sequenced in a study of CD8 T cells in ankylosing spondylitis. TCRdb analysed the 5' RACE reads with MiXCR anew, one entry per CDR3 protein. The data hold 750,000 to 850,000 distinct CDR3 sequences, with approximately 10% observed a single time. The sequenced sample was blood, either unsorted or a sorted T cell fraction (not recorded which). These receptors came from a male donor with ankylosing spondylitis. The CDR3 runs from the conserved cysteine through the conserved F or W. Fields, in order: D gene, clone size, V gene, J gene, CDR3 protein, CDR3 DNA. D genes are given only for firm matches. For some rows the clone size is stated as once, few or many, or as a class when expanded; others skip it.

d_gene: .
abundance: .
v_gene: TRBV7-9
j_gene: TRBJ1-6
CDR3aa: CASSPKWSSYNSPLHF
CDR3nt: TGTGCCAGCAGCCCCAAATGGAGCTCCTATAATTCACCCCTCCACTTT

d_gene: TRBD1
abundance: .
v_gene: TRBV20-1
j_gene: TRBJ2-5
CDR3aa: CSAAAGTGAGQTQYF
CDR3nt: TGCAGTGCTGCAGCTGGGACAGGGGCCGGCCAGACCCAGTACTTC

d_gene: .
abundance: .
v_gene: TRBV5-1
j_gene: TRBJ2-3
CDR3aa: CASKEIAADTQYF
CDR3nt: TGCGCCAGCAAAGAGATAGCGGCAGATACGCAGTATTTT

d_gene: TRBD1
abundance: .
v_gene: TRBV6-5
j_gene: TRBJ1-3
CDR3aa: CASSYLDRGGNTIYF
CDR3nt: TGTGCCAGCAGTTATTTGGACAGGGGCGGAAACACCATATATTTT

d_gene: .
abundance: .
v_gene: TRBV5-1
j_gene: TRBJ1-2
CDR3aa: CASSLGWDTYGYTF
CDR3nt: TGCGCCAGCAGCTTGGGGTGGGACACTTATGGCTACACCTTC

d_gene: .
abundance: few
v_gene: TRBV20-1
j_gene: TRBJ1-1
CDR3aa: CSARVTRGTEAFF
CDR3nt: TGCAGTGCTAGAGTCACCCGAGGTACTGAAGCTTTCTTT

d_gene: .
abundance: many
v_gene: TRBV29-1
j_gene: TRBJ1-6
CDR3aa: CSVSTGDFDNSPLHF
CDR3nt: TGCAGCGTATCAACGGGGGACTTCGACAATTCACCCCTCCACTTT

d_gene: TRBD2
abundance: few
v_gene: TRBV12-3/TRBV12-4
j_gene: TRBJ2-3
CDR3aa: CASSPEGLAGFADTQYF
CDR3nt: TGTGCCAGCAGTCCAGAGGGACTAGCGGGATTCGCAGATACGCAGTATTTT

d_gene: .
abundance: few
v_gene: TRBV10-3
j_gene: TRBJ2-1
CDR3aa: CAIRPDYLYNEQFF
CDR3nt: TGTGCCATCAGGCCGGACTATCTCTACAATGAGCAGTTCTTC

d_gene: .
abundance: few
v_gene: TRBV6-1
j_gene: TRBJ2-7
CDR3aa: CASRSLGGHYEQYF
CDR3nt: TGTGCCAGCAGAAGTCTTGGGGGGCACTACGAGCAGTACTTC

d_gene: TRBD1
abundance: many
v_gene: TRBV20-1
j_gene: TRBJ1-1
CDR3aa: CSARGDRGRTEAFF
CDR3nt: TGCAGTGCTAGAGGGGACAGGGGAAGGACTGAAGCTTTCTTT

d_gene: .
abundance: .
v_gene: TRBV5-8
j_gene: TRBJ2-7
CDR3aa: CASSFRALKRYEQYF
CDR3nt: TGTGCCAGCAGCTTCCGGGCCCTGAAACGATACGAGCAGTACTTC

d_gene: TRBD1
abundance: few
v_gene: TRBV20-1
j_gene: TRBJ1-4
CDR3aa: CSARGSPGQGAGKLFF
CDR3nt: TGCAGTGCTAGGGGGAGTCCGGGACAGGGGGCAGGAAAACTGTTTTTT

d_gene: .
abundance: .
v_gene: TRBV5-1
j_gene: TRBJ1-2
CDR3aa: CASSADQGPYGYTF
CDR3nt: TGCGCCAGCAGCGCCGATCAGGGGCCCTATGGCTACACCTTC

d_gene: .
abundance: few
v_gene: TRBV12-3/TRBV12-4
j_gene: TRBJ1-2
CDR3aa: CASSSWTYGYTF
CDR3nt: TGTGCCAGCAGTTCCTGGACCTATGGCTACACCTTC

d_gene: .
abundance: .
v_gene: TRBV3-1
j_gene: TRBJ2-7
CDR3aa: CASKGSRRTYEQYF
CDR3nt: TGTGCCAGCAAGGGATCGCGGAGGACCTACGAGCAGTACTTC

d_gene: .
abundance: many
v_gene: TRBV7-2
j_gene: TRBJ2-1
CDR3aa: CASSLAGGSFFSGNEQFF
CDR3nt: TGTGCCAGCAGCTTAGCGGGAGGTTCATTTTTCTCGGGCAATGAGCAGTTCTTC

d_gene: TRBD2
abundance: .
v_gene: TRBV5-4
j_gene: TRBJ2-1
CDR3aa: CASSSGTSGNEQFF
CDR3nt: TGTGCCAGCAGCTCCGGGACTAGCGGGAATGAGCAGTTCTTC

d_gene: TRBD1
abundance: few
v_gene: TRBV12-3/TRBV12-4
j_gene: TRBJ1-5
CDR3aa: CASRTTGQGSQPQHF
CDR3nt: TGTGCCAGCCGCACTACGGGACAGGGAAGTCAGCCCCAGCATTTT